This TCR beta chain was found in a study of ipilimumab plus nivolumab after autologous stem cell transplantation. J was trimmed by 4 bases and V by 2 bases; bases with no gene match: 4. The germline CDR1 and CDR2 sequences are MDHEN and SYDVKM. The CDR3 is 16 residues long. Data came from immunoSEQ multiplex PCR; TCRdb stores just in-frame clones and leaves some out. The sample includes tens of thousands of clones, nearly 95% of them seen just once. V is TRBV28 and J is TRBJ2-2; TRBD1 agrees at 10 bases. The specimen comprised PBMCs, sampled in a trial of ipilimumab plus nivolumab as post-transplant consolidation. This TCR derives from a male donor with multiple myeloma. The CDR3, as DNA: TGTGCCAGCAGTTTAAGGGGACAGGGGCCCACCGGGGAGCTGTTTTTT. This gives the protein CASSLRGQGPTGELFF.